This TCR beta chain was sequenced for a study of early T cells in non-severe SARS-CoV-2 infection. Study overall: The study sequenced bulk RNA from unsorted whole blood, with chains unpaired.

This CDR3 has 14 residues. V was trimmed by 5 bases and J by 5 bases, leaving 13 bases between them. Researchers tagged individual cDNA molecules with unique molecular identifiers. TCRdb called the 5' RACE reads again in MiXCR, with one record for every CDR3 protein. The profile shows roughly 67,000 distinct CDR3 sequences, roughly 11% of them singletons. This clonotype was detected only a few times. Its antigen is currently unknown. Study-wide results and limits: Using VDJdb, the matching emphasized anti-spike CD8 responses while missing private and CD4 specificities.

The V call is TRBV12-3 or TRBV12-4, the J call TRBJ2-4, with D perhaps TRBD1 (6 bases). Material: whole blood. This clonotype was sampled from an adult who was a healthcare worker with PCR-confirmed SARS-CoV-2 infection or an uninfected control (not recorded which). CDR3 residues: CASSAYRAQNIQYF. The CDR3 region has the DNA TGTGCCAGCAGTGCCTACAGGGCGCAAAACATTCAGTACTTC.